Detailed here is one T cell receptor beta chain. The entry originates in a study of shared clonotypes between healthy human individuals. The V gene lost 0 bases and the J gene lost 2 bases, with 14 bases spanning the gap. This CDR3 is 16 amino acids long. The germline CDR1 and CDR2 sequences are MGHRA and YSYEKL. Generated by immunoSEQ multiplex PCR, the TCRdb table keeps only in-frame clones and is missing some. The table has 550,000 to 650,000 clones, roughly 95% seen once; the top ten hold 0.11%. Only CD45RO-negative cells positively selected for CCR7 counted as naive CD8 cells, so terminally differentiated effector memory CD45RA+ cells were excluded.

The receptor comes from a woman aged 25 to 45 in good health. Input material: naive CD8+ T cells sorted from blood. J is TRBJ2-7 and V is TRBV4-1; a possible D gene is TRBD1 (5 bases). The CDR3 sequence is CASSQDGRDFPYEQYF. CDR3 bases: TGCGCCAGCAGCCAAGACGGCAGGGATTTTCCCTACGAGCAGTACTTC.